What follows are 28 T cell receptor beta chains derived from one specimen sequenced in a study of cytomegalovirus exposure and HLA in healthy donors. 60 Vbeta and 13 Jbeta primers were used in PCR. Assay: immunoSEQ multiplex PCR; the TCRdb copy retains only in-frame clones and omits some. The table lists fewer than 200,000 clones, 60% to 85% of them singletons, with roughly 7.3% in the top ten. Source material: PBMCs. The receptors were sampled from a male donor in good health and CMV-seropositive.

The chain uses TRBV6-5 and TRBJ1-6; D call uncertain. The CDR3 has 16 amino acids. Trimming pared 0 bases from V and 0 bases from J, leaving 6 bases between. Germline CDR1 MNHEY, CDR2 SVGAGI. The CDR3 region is CASSYSWSSYNSPLHF. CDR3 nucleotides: TGTGCCAGCAGTTACTCTTGGAGCTCCTATAATTCACCCCTCCACTTT.

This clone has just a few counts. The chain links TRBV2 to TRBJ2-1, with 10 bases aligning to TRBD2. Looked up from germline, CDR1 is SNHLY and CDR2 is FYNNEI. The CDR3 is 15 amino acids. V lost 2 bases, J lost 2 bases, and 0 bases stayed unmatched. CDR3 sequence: CASSELAGAYNEQFF. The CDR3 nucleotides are TGTGCCAGCAGTGAACTAGCGGGGGCCTACAATGAGCAGTTCTTC.

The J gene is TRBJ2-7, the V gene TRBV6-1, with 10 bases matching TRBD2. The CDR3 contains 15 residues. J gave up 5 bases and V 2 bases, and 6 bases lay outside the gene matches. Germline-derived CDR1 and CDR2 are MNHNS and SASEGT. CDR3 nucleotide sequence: TGTGCCAGCAGTGAACTGAGCGGGGGGGTTCACGAGCAGTACTTC. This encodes CASSELSGGVHEQYF.

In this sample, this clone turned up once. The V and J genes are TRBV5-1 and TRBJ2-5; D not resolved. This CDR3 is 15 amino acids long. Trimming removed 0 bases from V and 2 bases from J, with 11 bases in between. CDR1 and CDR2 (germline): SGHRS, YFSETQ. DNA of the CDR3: TGCGCCAGCAGCTTGGTGGGCTCCCCGCAAGAGACCCAGTACTTC. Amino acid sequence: CASSLVGSPQETQYF.

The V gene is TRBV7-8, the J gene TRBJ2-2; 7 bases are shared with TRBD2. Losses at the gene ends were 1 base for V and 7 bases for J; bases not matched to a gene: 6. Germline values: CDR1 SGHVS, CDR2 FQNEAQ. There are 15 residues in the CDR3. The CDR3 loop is CASSLGTRVGGELFF. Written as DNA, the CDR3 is TGTGCCAGCAGCTTAGGGACTAGGGTAGGCGGGGAGCTGTTTTTT.

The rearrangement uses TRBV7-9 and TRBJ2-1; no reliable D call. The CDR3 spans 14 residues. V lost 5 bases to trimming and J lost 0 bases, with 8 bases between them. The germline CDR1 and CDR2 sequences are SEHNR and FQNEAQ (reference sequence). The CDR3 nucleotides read TGTGCCAGCAGCCCTAGGAGCTCCTACAATGAGCAGTTCTTC. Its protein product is CASSPRSSYNEQFF.

The CDR3 DNA reads as TGTGCCAGCAGATCGGACAGGGGCGGTAATTCACCCCTCCACTTT. Translated, it gives CASRSDRGGNSPLHF. This sequence joins TRBV6-5 and TRBJ1-6; 9 positions match TRBD1. The V gene end was trimmed by 6 bases and the J gene end by 6 bases; junction bases not matched to a gene: 6. The V gene's germline CDR1 is MNHEY and CDR2 SVGAGI. The CDR3 loop spans 15 amino acids.

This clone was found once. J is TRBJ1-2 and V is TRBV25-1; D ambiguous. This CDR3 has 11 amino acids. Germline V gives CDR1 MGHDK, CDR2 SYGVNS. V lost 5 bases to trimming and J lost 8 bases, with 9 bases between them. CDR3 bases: TGTGCCAGCAGTCCCGGTCGGGGCTACACCTTC. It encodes CASSPGRGYTF.

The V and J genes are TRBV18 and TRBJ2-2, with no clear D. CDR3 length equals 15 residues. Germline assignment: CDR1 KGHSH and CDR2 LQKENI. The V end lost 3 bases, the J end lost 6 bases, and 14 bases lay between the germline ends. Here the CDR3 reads CASSPVRVDAGELFF. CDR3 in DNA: TGTGCCAGCTCACCCGTCCGGGTTGATGCCGGGGAGCTGTTTTTT.

The CDR3 bases are TGTGCCAGCTCACGTGATGCGGGGGTCCCCTACGAGCAGTACTTC. This translates into CASSRDAGVPYEQYF. The genes are TRBV18 and TRBJ2-7, with TRBD2 matching over 7 bases. From germline, CDR1 is KGHSH and CDR2 LQKENI. The CDR3 runs 15 residues. The V and J ends lost 4 bases and 2 bases, in that order; junction bases with no gene match: 8.

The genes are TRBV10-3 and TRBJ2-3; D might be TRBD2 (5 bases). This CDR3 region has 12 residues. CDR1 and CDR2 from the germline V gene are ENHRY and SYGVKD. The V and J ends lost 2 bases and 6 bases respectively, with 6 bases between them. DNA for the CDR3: TGTGCCATCAGTGAGGGGGAGGATACGCAGTATTTT. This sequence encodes CAISEGEDTQYF.

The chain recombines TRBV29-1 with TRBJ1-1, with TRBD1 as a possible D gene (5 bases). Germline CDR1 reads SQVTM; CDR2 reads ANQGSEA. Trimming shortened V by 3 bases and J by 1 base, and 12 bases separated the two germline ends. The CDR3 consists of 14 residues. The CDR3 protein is CSVEEGFSNTEAFF. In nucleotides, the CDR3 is TGCAGCGTTGAGGAGGGGTTTTCGAACACTGAAGCTTTCTTT.

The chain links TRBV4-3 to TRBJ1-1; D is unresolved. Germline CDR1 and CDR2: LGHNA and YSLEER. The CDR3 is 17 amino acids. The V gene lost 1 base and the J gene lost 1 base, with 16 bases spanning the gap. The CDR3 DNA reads TGCGCCAGCAGCCAAGGCATTGTTGGTCAGGCGAACACTGAAGCTTTCTTT. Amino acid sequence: CASSQGIVGQANTEAFF.

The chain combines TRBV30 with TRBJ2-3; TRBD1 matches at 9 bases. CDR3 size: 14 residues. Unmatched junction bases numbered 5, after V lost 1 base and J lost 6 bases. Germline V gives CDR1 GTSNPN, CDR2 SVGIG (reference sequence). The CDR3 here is CAWSAGQGVDTQYF. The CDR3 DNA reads TGTGCCTGGAGTGCGGGACAGGGTGTCGATACGCAGTATTTT.

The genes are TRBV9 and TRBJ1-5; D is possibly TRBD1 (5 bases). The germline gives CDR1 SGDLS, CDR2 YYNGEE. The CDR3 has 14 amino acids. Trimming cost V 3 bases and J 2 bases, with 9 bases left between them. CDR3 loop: CASSAGGGNQPQHF. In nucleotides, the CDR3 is TGTGCCAGCAGCGCCGGGGGTGGCAATCAGCCCCAGCATTTT. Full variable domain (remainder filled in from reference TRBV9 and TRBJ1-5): DSGVTQTPKHLITATGQRVTLRCSPRSGDLSVYWYQQSLDQGLQFLIQYYNGEERAKGNILERFSAQQFPDLHSELNLSSLELGDSALYFCASSAGGGNQPQHFGDGTRLSIL.

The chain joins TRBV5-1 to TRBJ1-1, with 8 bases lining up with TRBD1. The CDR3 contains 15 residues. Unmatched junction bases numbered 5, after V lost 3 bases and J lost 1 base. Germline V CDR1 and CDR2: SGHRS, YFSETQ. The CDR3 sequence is CASSWVGQGNTEAFF. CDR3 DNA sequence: TGCGCCAGCAGCTGGGTTGGACAGGGGAACACTGAAGCTTTCTTT.

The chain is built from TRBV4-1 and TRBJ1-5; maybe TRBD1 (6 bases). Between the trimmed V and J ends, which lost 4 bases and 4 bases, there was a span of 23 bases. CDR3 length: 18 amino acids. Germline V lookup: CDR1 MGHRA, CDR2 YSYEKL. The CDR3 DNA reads TGCGCCAGCAGCCCACACAGGTCTCTTGAGGGGGTGAATCAGCCCCAGCATTTT. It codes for CASSPHRSLEGVNQPQHF.

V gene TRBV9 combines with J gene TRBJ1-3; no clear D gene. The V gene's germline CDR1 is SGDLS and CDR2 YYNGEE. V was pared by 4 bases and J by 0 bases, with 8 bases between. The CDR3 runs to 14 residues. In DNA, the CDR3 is TGTGCCAGCAGCACCCGACTCTCTGGAAACACCATATATTTT. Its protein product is CASSTRLSGNTIYF.

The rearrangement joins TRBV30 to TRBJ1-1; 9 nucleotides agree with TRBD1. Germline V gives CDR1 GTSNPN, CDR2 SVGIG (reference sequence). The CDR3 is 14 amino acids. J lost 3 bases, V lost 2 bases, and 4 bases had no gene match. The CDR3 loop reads CAWSLTGGYTEAFF. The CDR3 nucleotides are TGTGCCTGGAGTTTGACAGGGGGGTACACTGAAGCTTTCTTT.

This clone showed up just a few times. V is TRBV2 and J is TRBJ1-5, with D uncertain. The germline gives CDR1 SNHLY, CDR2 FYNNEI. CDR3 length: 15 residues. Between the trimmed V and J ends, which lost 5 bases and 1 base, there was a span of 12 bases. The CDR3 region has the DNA TGTGCCAGCAGTATCAGGACTACGAGCAATCAGCCCCAGCATTTT. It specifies CASSIRTTSNQPQHF.

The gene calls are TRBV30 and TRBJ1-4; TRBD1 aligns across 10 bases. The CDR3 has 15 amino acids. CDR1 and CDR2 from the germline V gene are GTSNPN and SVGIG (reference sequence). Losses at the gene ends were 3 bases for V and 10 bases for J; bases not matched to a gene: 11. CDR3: CAWSLEGTGAVKLFF. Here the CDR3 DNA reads TGTGCCTGGAGCCTAGAGGGGACAGGGGCTGTAAAACTGTTTTTT.

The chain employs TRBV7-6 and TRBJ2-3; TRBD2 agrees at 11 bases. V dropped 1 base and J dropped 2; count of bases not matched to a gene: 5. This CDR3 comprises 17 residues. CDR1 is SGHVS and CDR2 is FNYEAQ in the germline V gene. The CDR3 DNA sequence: TGTGCCAGCAGCTTAGGGGTAGCGGGGGGGCCCACAGATACGCAGTATTTT. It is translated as CASSLGVAGGPTDTQYF. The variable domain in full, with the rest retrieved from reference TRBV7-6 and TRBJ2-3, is GAGVSQSPRYKVTKRGQDVALRCDPISGHVSLYWYRQALGQGPEFLTYFNYEAQQDKSGLPNDRFSAERPEGSISTLTIQRTEQRDSAMYRCASSLGVAGGPTDTQYFGPGTRLTVL.

In nucleotides, the CDR3 is TGTGCCTGGAAGACAGGGGGCGAGTGGTATGGCTACACCTTC. Translating it yields CAWKTGGEWYGYTF. The genes are TRBV30 and TRBJ1-2; 10 positions agree with TRBD1. The CDR3 is made up of 14 amino acids. V was pared by 4 bases and J by 5 bases, with 7 bases of the junction left unmatched. Germline V gene data show CDR1 as GTSNPN and CDR2 as SVGIG (reference sequence).

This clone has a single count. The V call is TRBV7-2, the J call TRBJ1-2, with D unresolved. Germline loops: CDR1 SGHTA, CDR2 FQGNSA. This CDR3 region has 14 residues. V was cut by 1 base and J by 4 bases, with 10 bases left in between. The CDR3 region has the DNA TGTGCCAGCAGCTTAGACGTCCGGAGCTATGGCTACACCTTC. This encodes CASSLDVRSYGYTF.

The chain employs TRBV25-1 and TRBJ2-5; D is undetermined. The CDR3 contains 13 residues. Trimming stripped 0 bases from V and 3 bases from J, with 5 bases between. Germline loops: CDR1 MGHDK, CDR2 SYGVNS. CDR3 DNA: TGTGCCAGCAGTGAATATTCTGAAGAGACCCAGTACTTC. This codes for CASSEYSEETQYF. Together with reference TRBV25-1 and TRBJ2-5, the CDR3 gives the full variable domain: EADIYQTPRYLVIGTGKKITLECSQTMGHDKMYWYQQDPGMELHLIHYSYGVNSTEKGDLSSESTVSRIRTEHFPLTLESARPSHTSQYLCASSEYSEETQYFGPGTRLLVL.

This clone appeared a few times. The CDR3 DNA is TGCGCCAGCAGCCAAGGGCGGGCGGAGACCGGGGAGCTGTTTTTT. Amino acids: CASSQGRAETGELFF. The gene calls are TRBV4-3 and TRBJ2-2; the D gene is possibly TRBD2 (5 bases). CDR3 size: 15 residues. Germline loops: CDR1 LGHNA, CDR2 YSLEER. Trimming removed 1 base at V and 5 bases at J, with 11 bases between.

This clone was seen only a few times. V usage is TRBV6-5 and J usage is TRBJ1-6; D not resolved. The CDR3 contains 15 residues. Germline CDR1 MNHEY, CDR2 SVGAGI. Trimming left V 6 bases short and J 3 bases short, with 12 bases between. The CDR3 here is CASRREANYNSPLHF. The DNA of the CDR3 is TGTGCCAGCAGAAGGGAGGCCAACTATAATTCACCCCTCCACTTT.

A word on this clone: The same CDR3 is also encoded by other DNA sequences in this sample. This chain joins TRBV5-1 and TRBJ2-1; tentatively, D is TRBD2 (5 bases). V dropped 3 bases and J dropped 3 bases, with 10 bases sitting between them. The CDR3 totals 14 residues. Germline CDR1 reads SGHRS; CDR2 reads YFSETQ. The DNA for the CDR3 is TGCGCCAGCAGCTCCTCGGGGTTCTACAATGAGCAGTTCTTC. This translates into CASSSSGFYNEQFF.